The rows below give T cell receptor beta chains drawn from one sample of a study of identical twins. In TCRdb, the 5' RACE reads were re-called with MiXCR into one record per CDR3 protein. The sample yields roughly 260,000 distinct CDR3 sequences, 6.5% to 9% seen once. The same data also went into a second study, on yellow fever vaccine responses in identical twins.

Sequencing input: CD8+ T cells sorted from blood. These TCRs come from a woman aged 18-29 years in good health. Both conserved end residues are part of each CDR3. Fields, in order: V gene, clone size, J gene, D gene, CDR3 DNA, CDR3 protein. The D gene is left open where the match is weak. Rows give clone size only sometimes, using once, few, many, or a class for an expanded clone.

>TRBV28|-|TRBJ1-5|-
TGTGCCAGCCACAGTAGTAGCAATCAGCCCCAGCATTTT
CASHSSSNQPQHF
>TRBV4-1|few|TRBJ2-7|-
TGCGCCAGCAGCCAAGGGGAAGGGTTCCACGAGCAGTACTTC
CASSQGEGFHEQYF
>TRBV13|-|TRBJ2-1|TRBD2
TGTGCCAGCAGCTCAGGGCTGGGACTAGCGATATACAATGAGCAGTTCTTC
CASSSGLGLAIYNEQFF
>TRBV6-1|few|TRBJ1-5|-
TGTGCCAGCACCTATACCAGGGTGGGAAATCAGCCCCAGCATTTT
CASTYTRVGNQPQHF
>TRBV20-1|many|TRBJ2-7|-
TGCAGTGCTAGCAATGGGAGGGGGGGCAAGACCTACGAGCAGTACTTC
CSASNGRGGKTYEQYF
>TRBV7-9|-|TRBJ2-7|TRBD1
TGTGCCAGCAGCCCGTCCCGGACAGGGGATCACGAGCAGTACTTC
CASSPSRTGDHEQYF
>TRBV28|few|TRBJ1-5|-
TGTGCCAGCAGTCTCTCATGGGGTAGCAATCAGCCCCAGCATTTT
CASSLSWGSNQPQHF
>TRBV4-2|few|TRBJ1-6|-
TGTGCCAGCAGCCAAGAGTCCGGGGACGGTTTTCTGAATTCACCCCTCCACTTT
CASSQESGDGFLNSPLHF
>TRBV7-9|many|TRBJ1-1|-
TGTGCCAGCAGCTCCACCGACTCGGAAGCTTTCTTT
CASSSTDSEAFF
>TRBV10-3|few|TRBJ1-1|-
TGTGCCATCAGTGAAGAGACAGGAAGGATCGAGAACACTGAAGCTTTCTTT
CAISEETGRIENTEAFF
>TRBV15|many|TRBJ2-2|-
TGTGCCACCAGCAGCAGTTACACCGGGGAGCTGTTTTTT
CATSSSYTGELFF
>TRBV9|-|TRBJ2-3|TRBD2
TGTGCCAGCAGCTTCGGACTAGTTCCAGATACGCAGTATTTT
CASSFGLVPDTQYF
>TRBV7-9|-|TRBJ2-5|TRBD1
TGTGCCAGCAGCCCACTACACACCGGGACAGGGCTGGAGACCCAGTACTTC
CASSPLHTGTGLETQYF
>TRBV29-1|-|TRBJ1-3|-
TGCAGCGTTGCGGAGGTCCCCGCTGGAAACACCATATATTTT
CSVAEVPAGNTIYF
>TRBV24-1|few|TRBJ2-3|-
TGTGCCACCAGTGATCCTAAGGACGGAAGCACGCTACAAGAGACGCAGTATTTT
CATSDPKDGSTLQETQYF
>TRBV4-1|-|TRBJ2-4|TRBD2
TGCGCCAGCAGCCTACGGACTAGCGGGGATCTAGCCAAAAACATTCAGTACTTC
CASSLRTSGDLAKNIQYF
>TRBV7-6|few|TRBJ2-1|TRBD1
TGTGCCAGCAGCCCAGCACGAGGGGACAGGAAGAATGAGCAGTTCTTC
CASSPARGDRKNEQFF